These 9 T cell receptor beta chains came from one sample sequenced in a study of a mutant IDH1 vaccine in newly diagnosed glioma. As to time point: week 47, end of study. All doses held 300 ug of mutant IDH1 20-mer peptide, with topical imiquimod. Profiled with immunoSEQ multiplex PCR; TCRdb holds only in-frame clones, not every one. The sample lists some 50,000 clones; roughly 80% were seen once. Antigen specificity for these receptors is unknown. The material sequenced was PBMCs, taken from a glioma patient whose treatment included an IDH1 peptide vaccine. Every receptor here comes from a woman aged 25 to 39 with glioma. Some clones in this sample may be carry-over from other donors' samples.

This sequence joins TRBV30 and TRBJ2-2; D assignment may be TRBD1 or TRBD2 (5 bases each). The germline V gene encodes CDR1 GTSNPN and CDR2 SVGIG (reference sequence). Trimming took off 1 base at V and 5 bases at J, with 14 bases between the two ends. The CDR3 sequence is 15 residues long. The CDR3 loop reads CAWSDRPPGTGELFF. The CDR3, as DNA: TGTGCCTGGAGTGACAGGCCGCCGGGGACCGGGGAGCTGTTTTTT.

The chain carries TRBV5-1 and TRBJ1-5; D is perhaps TRBD1 (5 bases). CDR3 length: 18 amino acids. Germline lookup yields CDR1 SGHRS and CDR2 YFSETQ. The V gene lost 0 bases and the J gene lost 2 bases, with 18 bases spanning the gap. The CDR3 is CASSLGPGGQGGNQPQHF. The CDR3 DNA follows: TGCGCCAGCAGCTTGGGGCCCGGTGGGCAGGGTGGCAATCAGCCCCAGCATTTT.

The chain is built from TRBV23-1 and TRBJ1-1; D not resolved. TRBV23-1 is assigned to the ORF class and has an uncertain function. V was shortened by 0 bases and J by 4 bases, with 12 bases between the two germline ends. CDR3 size: 15 residues. CDR3 in DNA: TGCGCCAGCAGTCAATCTTCCCTATTCAGCACTGAAGCTTTCTTT. This codes for CASSQSSLFSTEAFF.

This CDR3 is CASSLEGQGVFTEAFF. The CDR3 DNA sequence: TGCGCCAGCAGCTTGGAAGGACAGGGGGTTTTCACTGAAGCTTTCTTT. The chain employs TRBV5-1 and TRBJ1-1, with 10 bases aligning to TRBD1. The length of the CDR3 is 16 residues. V shed 0 bases, J shed 4 bases, and the junction held 6 bases outside the gene matches. Looked up from germline, CDR1 is SGHRS and CDR2 is YFSETQ.

The CDR3 loop is CAISDPGQGDEKLFF. The CDR3 nucleotides are TGTGCCATCAGTGACCCGGGACAGGGGGATGAAAAACTGTTTTTT. The chain combines TRBV10-3 with TRBJ1-4, with TRBD1 matching over 11 bases. CDR1 and CDR2 (germline): ENHRY, SYGVKD. The CDR3 runs 15 residues. The ends lost 3 bases at V and 6 bases at J; junction bases unmatched: 3.

The rearrangement links TRBV28 to TRBJ1-2; D might be TRBD1 (5 bases). The CDR3 is 14 amino acids. Deletions cut 6 bases from V and 3 bases from J, with 14 bases between. The V gene's germline CDR1 is MDHEN and CDR2 SYDVKM. CDR3 nucleotide sequence: TGTGCCAGCAGGTCCAGGGTGGCTTACTATGGCTACACCTTC. It encodes CASRSRVAYYGYTF.

V usage is TRBV29-1 and J usage is TRBJ2-1; TRBD2 aligns across 7 bases. The CDR3 runs to 18 residues. V was pared by 0 bases and J by 6 bases, with 17 bases of the junction left unmatched. Germline assignment: CDR1 SQVTM and CDR2 ANQGSEA. The CDR3 DNA reads as TGCAGCGTTGAAGATGGGGCTAGCGGCCTGAGGTCACCCAATGAGCAGTTCTTC. Translating gives CSVEDGASGLRSPNEQFF.

The chain combines TRBV7-2 with TRBJ2-3; 9 positions match TRBD2. Looked up from germline, CDR1 is SGHTA and CDR2 is FQGNSA. V gave up 5 bases and J gave up 4 bases; unmatched junction bases: 13. This CDR3 spans 17 amino acids. CDR3 amino acids: CASSPGLSGSGADTQYF. For the CDR3, the DNA is TGTGCCAGCAGCCCCGGTCTTAGCGGGAGCGGGGCAGATACGCAGTATTTT.

In nucleotides, the CDR3 is TGTGCCAGCGCCCGGGAGACCCAGTACTTC. Translating gives CASARETQYF. This chain connects TRBV18 to TRBJ2-5; D gene ambiguous. This CDR3 comprises 10 residues. V dropped 8 bases and J dropped 5 bases, with 6 bases sitting between them. CDR1 is KGHSH, CDR2 LQKENI, per germline.